This entry describes one T cell receptor (beta chain). The data were taken from a study of blood T cell repertoires in COVID-19. Germline-derived CDR1 and CDR2 are SGDLS and YYNGEE. V was clipped by 3 bases and J by 5 bases, with 14 bases between them. There are 14 residues in the CDR3. Produced via immunoSEQ multiplex PCR; TCRdb's table is partial and in-frame only. In the table there are roughly 40,000 clones, 70% to 90% of which are singletons. Sequencing used peripheral blood. The sequence was collected from a man aged 65-85 years with acute or convalescent COVID-19. The chain recombines TRBV9 with TRBJ1-2, with D perhaps matching TRBD1 (6 bases). This CDR3 reads CASSASGAEYGYTF. The CDR3 DNA reads TGTGCCAGCAGCGCATCAGGGGCTGAGTATGGCTACACCTTC.